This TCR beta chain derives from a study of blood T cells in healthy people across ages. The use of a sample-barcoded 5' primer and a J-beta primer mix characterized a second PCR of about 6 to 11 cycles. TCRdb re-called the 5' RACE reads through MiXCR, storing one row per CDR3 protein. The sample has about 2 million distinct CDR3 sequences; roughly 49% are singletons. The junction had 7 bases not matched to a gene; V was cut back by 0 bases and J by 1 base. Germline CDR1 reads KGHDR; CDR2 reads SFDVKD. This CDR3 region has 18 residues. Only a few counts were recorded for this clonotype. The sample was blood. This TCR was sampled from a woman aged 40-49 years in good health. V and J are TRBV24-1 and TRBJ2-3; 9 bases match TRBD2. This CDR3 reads CATSDLGSGGDRTDTQYF. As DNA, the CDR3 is TGTGCCACCAGTGATTTGGGTAGCGGGGGAGATCGCACAGATACGCAGTATTTT.